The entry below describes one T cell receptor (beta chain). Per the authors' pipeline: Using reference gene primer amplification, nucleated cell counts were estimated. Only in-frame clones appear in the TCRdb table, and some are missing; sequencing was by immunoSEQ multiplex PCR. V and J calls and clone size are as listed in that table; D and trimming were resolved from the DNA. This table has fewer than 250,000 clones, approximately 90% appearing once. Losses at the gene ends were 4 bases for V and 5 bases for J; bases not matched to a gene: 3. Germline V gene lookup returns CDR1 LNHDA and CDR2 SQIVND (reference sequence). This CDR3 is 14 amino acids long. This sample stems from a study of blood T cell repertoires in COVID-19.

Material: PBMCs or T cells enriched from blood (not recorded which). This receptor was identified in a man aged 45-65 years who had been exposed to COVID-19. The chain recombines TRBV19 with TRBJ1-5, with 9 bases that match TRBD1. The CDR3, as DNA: TGTGCCAGTAGTACCCGGACAGGGGATCAGCCCCAGCATTTT. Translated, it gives CASSTRTGDQPQHF.